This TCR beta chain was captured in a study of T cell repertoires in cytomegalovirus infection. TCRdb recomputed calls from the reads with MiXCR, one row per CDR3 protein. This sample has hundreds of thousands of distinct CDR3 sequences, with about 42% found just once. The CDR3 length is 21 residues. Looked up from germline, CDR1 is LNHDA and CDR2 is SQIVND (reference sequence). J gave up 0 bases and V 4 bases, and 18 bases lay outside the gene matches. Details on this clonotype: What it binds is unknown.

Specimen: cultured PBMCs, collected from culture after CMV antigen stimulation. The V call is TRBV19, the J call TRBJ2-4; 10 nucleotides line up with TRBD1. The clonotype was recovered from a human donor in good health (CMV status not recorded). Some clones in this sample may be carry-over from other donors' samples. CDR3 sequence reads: CASSTPPPGQGWILAKNIQYF. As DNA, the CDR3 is TGTGCCAGTAGTACCCCACCGCCGGGACAGGGGTGGATTCTAGCCAAAAACATTCAGTACTTC.